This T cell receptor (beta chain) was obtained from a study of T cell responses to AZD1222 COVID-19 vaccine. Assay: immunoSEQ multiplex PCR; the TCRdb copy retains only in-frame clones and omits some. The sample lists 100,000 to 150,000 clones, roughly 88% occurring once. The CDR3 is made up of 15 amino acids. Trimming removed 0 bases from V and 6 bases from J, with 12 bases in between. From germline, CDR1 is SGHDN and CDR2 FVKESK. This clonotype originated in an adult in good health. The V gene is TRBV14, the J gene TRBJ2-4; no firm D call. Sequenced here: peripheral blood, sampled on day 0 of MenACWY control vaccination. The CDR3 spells CASSQDMHPRNIQYF. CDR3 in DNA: TGTGCCAGCAGCCAAGATATGCATCCCCGAAACATTCAGTACTTC. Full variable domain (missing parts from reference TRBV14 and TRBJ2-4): EAGVTQFPSHSVIEKGQTVTLRCDPISGHDNLYWYRRVMGKEIKFLLHFVKESKQDESGMPNNRFLAERTGGTYSTLKVQPAELEDSGVYFCASSQDMHPRNIQYFGAGTRLSVL.